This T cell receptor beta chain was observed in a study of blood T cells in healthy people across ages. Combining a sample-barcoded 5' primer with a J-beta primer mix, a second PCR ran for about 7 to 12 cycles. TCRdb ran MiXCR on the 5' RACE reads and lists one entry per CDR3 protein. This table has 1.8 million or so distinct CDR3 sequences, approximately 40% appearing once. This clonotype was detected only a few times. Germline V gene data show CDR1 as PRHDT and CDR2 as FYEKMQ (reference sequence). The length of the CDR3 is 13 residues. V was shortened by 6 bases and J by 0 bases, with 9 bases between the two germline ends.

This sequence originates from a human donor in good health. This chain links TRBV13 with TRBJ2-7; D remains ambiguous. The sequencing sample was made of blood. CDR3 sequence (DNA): TGTGCCAGCAGTGTAATAAACTCCTACGAGCAGTACTTC. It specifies CASSVINSYEQYF. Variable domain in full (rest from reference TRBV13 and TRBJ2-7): AAGVIQSPRHLIKEKRETATLKCYPIPRHDTVYWYQQGPGQDPQFLISFYEKMQSDKGSIPDRFSAQQFSDYHSELNMSSLELGDSALYFCASSVINSYEQYFGPGTRLTVT.